This T cell receptor (beta chain) was sequenced during a study of OX40 agonist ivuxolimab in advanced cancers. Across the whole study: Treatment received earlier with anti-PD-1, anti-PD-L1 or anti-CTLA-4 agents was allowed, and over 35% had some. Three individuals attained partial responses, comprising one hepatocellular carcinoma case and two cutaneous melanoma cases. Findings and limits, study-wide: Antigen specificity was not determined for the expanded peripheral T cells. Expanded clones were, on average, more numerous in CD8+ T cells than in CD4+.

The assay was immunoSEQ multiplex PCR, and TCRdb's table has in-frame clones only and misses some. The data contain around 80,000 clones, about 84% of them singletons. On this clone itself: Its target is unknown.

V was cut by 2 bases and J by 2 bases, with 7 bases left in between. CDR1 and CDR2 (germline): SEHNR, FQNEAQ (reference sequence). This CDR3 is built from 15 residues. The chain couples TRBV7-9 to TRBJ2-6; D remains ambiguous. Sequences were derived from CD4+ or CD8+ T cells sorted from blood, sampled in a trial of the OX40 agonist ivuxolimab. This sequence was found in an adult with an advanced solid tumor such as melanoma, head and neck, liver or kidney cancer. This CDR3 is CASSLRDPGANVLTF. In nucleotides, the CDR3 is TGTGCCAGCAGCTTACGAGATCCTGGGGCCAACGTCCTGACTTTC.